This TCR beta chain was sequenced during a study of Graves' ophthalmopathy and Graves' hyperthyroidism. Study context: The blood sample was drawn at first diagnosis and before any treatment.

Being free of ophthalmopathy for 18 months of follow-up defined stable hyperthyroidism. Physicians reached a diagnosis by relying on clinical symptoms, serum thyroxine, TRAb, thyroid ultrasound and orbital computed tomography. V lost 7 bases and J lost 5, with 14 bases in between. Germline CDR1 reads SEHNR; CDR2 reads FQNEAQ (reference sequence). The length of the CDR3 is 13 residues. Whole-study results and caveats: Sensitivity reached 60% to 71% and specificity 72.22% when the model predicted ophthalmopathy progression.

RNA served as the template for amplifying TCR beta CDR3 regions. HTBI primers were employed in first-round RT-PCR, then a second-round multiplex PCR followed. TCRdb called the multiplex PCR reads again in MiXCR, with one record for every CDR3 protein. The sample carries 300,000 to 400,000 distinct CDR3 sequences, 17% recorded once. This clonotype was observed many times. The antigen remains unidentified. The clonotype originates from an adult woman with stable Graves' hyperthyroidism. The chain employs TRBV7-9 and TRBJ1-2; D remains ambiguous. Sequencing was performed on peripheral blood. As DNA, the CDR3 is TGTGCCAGCATTGGTAGTTCCCTATATGGCTACACCTTC. It encodes CASIGSSLYGYTF.